The present T cell receptor (beta chain) was sequenced within a study of cytomegalovirus exposure and HLA in healthy donors (dated by TCRdb to about 2017). A note on the overall study: An earlier analysis of some 500 of the donors reported 250 to 300 Gb of sequence data and some 120 million unique TCR beta sequences from some 180 million T cells. Roughly 320 gigabases of sequencing data and around 80 million unique TCR sequences made up an early release that covered several hundred HLA-typed donors. Of the roughly 400 genotyped donors, 75% to 85% were placed in the genetic ancestry cluster associated with self-reported Caucasian donors. The study aimed to test whether cataloging public T cell receptors could reveal signatures of past pathogen exposure. Using immunosequencing, the study profiled T cell repertoires from 640 or so subjects and related those repertoires to cytomegalovirus serostatus. Along with the approximately 670-subject first cohort, a separate validation cohort of over a hundred different subjects was used. The study combined high-throughput TCR immunosequencing, statistical association of individual TCRs with disease status, and machine learning to predict cytomegalovirus infection status. A later analysis re-examined previously published TCR beta repertoires from hundreds of donors and added high-resolution HLA genotyping to investigate patterns of TCR occurrence. The later analysis used no new phenotypic data to find candidate immune exposures, relying instead on TCR beta sequences and their occurrence across donors. An earlier analysis of 587 of the donors applied high-throughput TCR beta sequencing to assess whether each TCR beta V gene segment acted as functional or pseudogenic. Donor age, sex, ethnicity and CMV serostatus were compiled together with the repertoire data. A later genetic analysis took genome-wide SNP genotypes for about 65% of the 666 donors and used that subset as a discovery cohort. All discovery cohort repertoires had been generated using a single sequencing platform. HLA typing covered class I and class II loci at four-digit resolution. The number of typed donors differed by locus: about 629-630 for A, B, C, DRB1 and DQB1; 500 to 550 for DQA1; over 600 for DPA1; and roughly 470 for DPB1. Roughly 5 DR-DQ haplotypes were handled as single units for association and clustering because linkage in the cohort was strong. Across approximately 400 genotyped donors of the cohort, an average of approximately 200,000 unique TCR beta nucleotide sequences per donor were sequenced, and approximately 17% of those sequences were non-productive.

The cohort consisted of 666 healthy bone marrow donors. At the time of sampling, all cohort members were nominally healthy, though unrecorded immune exposures were likely present. The donor was CMV seropositive and belonged to the group of 250 to 300 seropositive cohort members. A peripheral blood sample was collected from each donor, and TCR beta sequencing was performed on peripheral blood mononuclear cells. The Qiagen DNeasy Blood Extraction Kit was used to extract genomic DNA from the blood cell samples. Receptor amplification or capture employed the immunoSEQ multiplex PCR assay. For the multiplex PCR, a mixture combining 60 forward primers for TCR Vbeta segments and 13 reverse primers for TCR Jbeta segments was used. Amplification of the CDR3 region of rearranged TCR beta genes was performed with a multiplex PCR assay on genomic DNA. The amplified TCR beta libraries were sequenced on the Illumina HiSeq System as 87-base-pair reads. The paper's processing steps were these. A later analysis counted about 80 million unique TCR beta chains across the approximately 700 repertoires, and 9 million to 14 million of these chains were shared by at least two donors. To remove PCR and sequencing errors, raw reads were error-corrected and collapsed into unique sequences using a nearest-neighbor algorithm that merged closely related sequences. V, D and J gene segments were assigned by aligning CDR3 sequences to IMGT reference sequences. Each retained sequence needed at least a six-nucleotide match to both a V gene segment and a J gene segment. Rearrangements were classified as productive when the CDR3 lacked stop codons and remained in frame with V and J, and all other rearrangements were classified as non-productive. CDR3 was defined according to IMGT convention as the region running from the second conserved V-encoded cysteine to the conserved J-encoded phenylalanine. In an earlier analysis of approximately 500 of the donors, sequences lacking an unambiguous match to a single V gene segment were excluded. In an earlier analysis of 587 of the donors, a V segment was called functional when productive rearrangements were above 56.7%, and segregating when the standard deviation between donors exceeded 5%. A statistical classification framework was built to diagnose cytomegalovirus status from the catalog of TCR beta chain sequences. In a later analysis, TCR nucleotide sequences were compared against IMGT/GENE-DB human TR gene sequences so that V and J genes could be assigned. In a later analysis, CDR3 sequences and most-parsimonious VDJ recombination scenarios were assigned using the TCRdist pipeline. In a later analysis, every TCR beta chain was defined by the combination of its CDR3 amino acid sequence and its V-gene family, and reads without a unique V-gene family were dropped. A later analysis removed 550 to 650 highly shared, low-generation-probability nucleotide sequences to deal with suspected cross-contamination and a sequencing artifact. In a later analysis, a clonal expansion index for each public chain was calculated from normalized within-repertoire ranks of inferred template counts. Generation probabilities in a later analysis came from a VDJ recombination model fitted to out-of-frame rearrangements, and those results were checked against IGoR. Hypergeometric tests were used in a later analysis to score TCR-TCR, TCR-HLA and TCR-CMV co-occurrence, with a repertoire-size bias correction applied to the TCR pairs. False discovery rates were estimated in a later analysis by permuting HLA or CMV assignments 20 times. In a later analysis, co-occurring TCRs were grouped using DBSCAN, and TCRdist sequence similarity was added for clustering within HLA-allele-positive subsets. Repertoires with fewer than 30,000 or more than 120,000 public chains, plus five repertoires with anomalous nucleotide sharing, were excluded from co-occurrence clustering. TCRdb holds this immuneACCESS table with in-frame rearrangements only. Some clones are missing; in checked studies, unresolved V genes explain under half, and the rest has no known cause. The V and J calls and clone size were taken over from that table, and D and trimming were inferred from the DNA. For this sample there are roughly 150,000 clones; roughly 80% appear just once. The top ten constitute roughly 4% of the sample.

About this clone: The antigen it recognizes is unknown. No base-level quality is on record; no much larger clone is a single base apart.

For this chain, trimming is 7 bases at the V end and 6 bases at the J end, and the number of junction bases without a gene match is 3. According to the germline V gene, CDR1 reads SGHDT and CDR2 reads YYEEEE. Including cysteine and phenylalanine, the CDR3 has 12 amino acids. The DNA shown is the 36-base CDR3, in frame from base 1. Study-level results and caveats: A later analysis found that most CMV-associated TCR beta chains appeared HLA-restricted, with HLA associations seemingly driven largely by CMV exposure. A later analysis associated roughly 17,000 TCR beta sequences with specific HLA alleles at a false discovery rate of 0.05. The presence/absence analyses assumed that sequencing depth was roughly uniform across donors, and that assumption may not be true. In this cohort, only TCR beta chains were sequenced, and detectable features were limited by the absence of alpha or paired-chain data. Because some donors lacked HLA typing at each locus, the association tests relied only on the typed subset. Because counts were too low, seventeen rarely observed V segments, including chromosome 9 orphons, were excluded from the earlier analysis of some 540 of the donors. Correlated functional status among segregating V segments might reflect linkage disequilibrium, but an unknown experimental factor could not be ruled out. The sequencing pipeline was judged likely to have produced a cluster of highly shared sequence variants as a technical artifact. Across donors, most TCR sequences were observed very rarely, whereas some public TCRs were present in many individuals. When HLA alleles, especially DR and DQ, strongly co-occurred, TCR associations were difficult to assign to individual alleles. Some IMGT-functional V segments, including TRBV6-2 and TRBV6-3, could not be distinguished by the 87-base-pair reads and were therefore excluded. Broadly in line with IMGT annotations, most TCR beta V segments showed up in productive rearrangements about 90% or about 30% of the time in an earlier analysis of 587 of the donors. Compared with equally common non-associated chains, HLA-associated TCR beta chains in a later analysis were more clonally expanded and had lower generation probabilities. In a later analysis, the rate of TCR association differed among HLA loci, with DRB1 alleles having the most associated TCRs and HLA-C alleles having the fewest. A further reported finding was that TCR beta sequences accurately predicted the HLA-A and HLA-B alleles for most subjects in the first cohort. V-gene and J-gene trimming of TCR beta chains was associated with a missense DCLRE1C variant in a later genetic analysis, and the association was replicated in an independent cohort. The study listed 164 TCR beta chains as associated with cytomegalovirus. Three of the identified cytomegalovirus-associated TCR beta chains were confirmed in vitro to be specific for cytomegalovirus antigens. A later analysis reported that several top co-occurrence clusters appeared linked to parvovirus B19, influenza, CMV and Epstein-Barr virus. According to the authors, the approach could potentially be generalized to other disease states and immunological phenotypes. In both the original and validation cohorts, the classifier was reported to diagnose cytomegalovirus status with high specificity and sensitivity. The only immune exposure information available for the cohort was CMV serostatus. Compared with the roughly 670-donor mean, donors in an Asian-associated ancestry cluster had fewer N-insertions in productive TCRs, according to a later genetic analysis.

This chain joins TRBV5-6 to TRBJ1-2, with 10 junctional bases fitting TRBD1. Sequences were obtained from PBMCs. This TCR was recovered from a woman aged 40-49 years in good health and CMV-seropositive. Read as DNA, the sequence is TGTGCCAGCGGGGACAGGGGCCATGGCTACACCTTC. Its coded protein is CASGDRGHGYTF.